In this sample, the clone carrying this T cell receptor (beta chain) turned up many times. This entry comes from a study of T cell repertoires in cytomegalovirus infection. Study-wide context: An indication of both CMV infection and matching HLA type came from public TCR beta signatures.

Each CDR3 protein gets one entry after TCRdb re-called the reads with MiXCR. The sample consists of roughly 300,000 distinct CDR3 sequences, around a tenth of them appearing once. This CDR3 has 15 amino acids. Trimming removed 2 bases from V and 8 bases from J, with 16 bases in between. Germline V gene data show CDR1 as SGHVS and CDR2 as FQNEAQ. This receptor was identified in a human donor in good health (CMV status not recorded). Some clones in this sample may be carry-over from other donors' samples. Specimen: PBMCs. The chain combines TRBV7-8 with TRBJ1-5; the D gene is possibly TRBD1 (6 bases). The CDR3 DNA follows: TGTGCCAGCAGCTTAAGAGATGGGGGCATCGAGCCCCAGCATTTT. This codes for CASSLRDGGIEPQHF.